This T cell receptor beta chain derives from a study of blood T cell repertoires in COVID-19. Study in general: The analysed material was cDNA or gDNA that came from T cells, B-cell-depleted T cells, or PBMCs.

Participants were aged roughly 18 to 90 years, lived in over 20 US areas, and enrolled virtually. Assignments of participants to cohorts depended upon their own reported clinical history. There are 14 residues in the CDR3. Unmatched junction bases numbered 3, after V lost 4 bases and J lost 2 bases. Per germline, CDR1 SGHNT and CDR2 YYREEE (reference sequence). Source study methods: Quantification of nucleated cells was approximated via reference gene primer amplification. Assay used: immunoSEQ multiplex PCR; TCRdb lists only in-frame clones, some missing. V and J calls and clone size follow that table, whereas D and trimming were derived from the DNA. The sample shows a few hundred thousand clones, over 75% of them seen only once.

V gene TRBV5-4 combines with J gene TRBJ1-3; 7 bases match TRBD1. The sequenced sample was PBMCs or T cells enriched from blood (not recorded which). The receptor was derived from a woman aged 40-49 years who had recovered from COVID-19. CDR3 nucleotide sequence: TGTGCCAGCAGCAGGACAGGAACTGGAAACACCATATATTTT. Residues: CASSRTGTGNTIYF.